This TCR beta chain was sequenced during a study of blood T cell repertoires in COVID-19. Overall study context: COVID-19 samples, acute and convalescent, were from the United States, Italy and Spain.

Using immunoSEQ multiplex PCR, the repertoire was profiled, and TCRdb retains in-frame clones only, with some absent. The sample lists under 60,000 clones, 90% occurring once. Germline V gene sequence: CDR1 SGHTA, CDR2 FQGTGA. Trimming cost V 5 bases and J 7 bases, with 17 bases left between them. There are 14 residues in the CDR3. The count of this clone is one. This TCR was sampled from a human donor in a cohort sampled during active COVID-19. The specimen sequenced was peripheral blood. The J gene is TRBJ1-2, the V gene TRBV7-3, with D tentatively TRBD1 (6 bases). CDR3 in amino acids: CASSPTGSKGGYTF. DNA of the CDR3: TGTGCCAGCAGCCCCACAGGGTCTAAAGGTGGCTACACCTTC.